At least ten counts were recorded for the clone carrying this TCR beta chain. Its antigen is unknown. The sample originates from a study of early T cells in non-severe SARS-CoV-2 infection. Study-wide findings and caveats: Sequences matched to VDJdb favored anti-spike CD8 responses, while private and CD4 specificities were missed.

TCRdb reprocessed the 5' RACE reads with MiXCR, giving one entry per CDR3 protein. The sample yields about 83,000 distinct CDR3 sequences, 8% to 13% seen once. J gave up 8 bases and V 7 bases, and 13 bases lay outside the gene matches. There are 16 residues in the CDR3. CDR1 LNHDA and CDR2 SQIVND come from the germline V gene (reference sequence). The chain recombines TRBV19 with TRBJ2-1; 11 bases align to TRBD2. The TCR originated in an adult who was a healthcare worker with PCR-confirmed SARS-CoV-2 infection or an uninfected control (not recorded which). Specimen: whole blood, collected at baseline. The chain's CDR3 is CASTLLAGVGVHEQFF. CDR3 nucleotides: TGTGCCAGTACCCTACTAGCGGGAGTTGGAGTACATGAGCAGTTCTTC.